This entry lists 25 T cell receptor beta chains sequenced from one sample in a study of regulatory T cells in long-lasting Graves disease. Time point indicated: newly diagnosed GD, antithyroid drugs for less than 3 months. PBMC RNA was the source of the TCR library. Construction of the TCR beta libraries employed iRepertoire HTBI primers in conjunction with Arm-PCR of CDR3 regions. Using its own MiXCR run on the multiplex PCR reads, TCRdb lists one record per CDR3 protein. This sample carries roughly 560,000 distinct CDR3 sequences, about 16% of them seen once, and the ten largest clones take 25%. This sample also appeared in a second study, on T cells in Graves' hyperthyroidism and ophthalmopathy.

Sequenced material: peripheral blood mononuclear cells (PBMCs), taken at new diagnosis, from a patient treated with antithyroid drugs. These receptors originate from a woman aged 40-60 years with Graves disease.

This chain uses TRBV7-2 with TRBJ1-5, with 7 bases that match TRBD1. V lost 0 bases to trimming and J lost 6 bases; unmatched junction nucleotides: 5. There are 15 residues in the CDR3. CDR1 is SGHTA and CDR2 is FQGNSA in the germline V gene. CDR3 bases: TGTGCCAGCAGCTTAGCTCCCAGGGGGTTTCAGCCCCAGCATTTT. Translation gives CASSLAPRGFQPQHF.

This clonotype was detected many times. The rearrangement uses TRBV6-1 and TRBJ1-5; a weak D match, TRBD1 (6 bases). V lost 5 bases to trimming and J lost 1 base, with 15 bases between them. The germline V gene encodes CDR1 MNHNS and CDR2 SASEGT. The CDR3 is 16 amino acids. The CDR3 loop reads CASSIARGGSNQPQHF. Here the CDR3 DNA reads TGTGCCAGCAGTATTGCCAGGGGTGGGAGCAATCAGCCCCAGCATTTT.

This clonotype was counted many times. The V gene is TRBV11-3, the J gene TRBJ2-1; maybe TRBD1 (6 bases). The CDR3 has 13 amino acids. Germline V CDR1 and CDR2: SGHNT, YENEEA. V dropped 5 bases and J dropped 8 bases, with 13 bases sitting between them. The CDR3 region has the DNA TGTGCCAGCAGCGTTACAGGGTCGGATGAGCAGTTCTTC. This codes for CASSVTGSDEQFF.

There are many counts of this clonotype. The chain is built from TRBV12-3 or TRBV12-4 and TRBJ1-2; D possibly corresponds to TRBD1 (6 bases). V was pared by 1 base and J by 0 bases, with 12 bases between. This CDR3 region has 16 residues. Here the CDR3 DNA reads TGTGCCAGCAGTTTAGTAGGACAGACAACTAACTATGGCTACACCTTC. The encoded protein is CASSLVGQTTNYGYTF.

This clonotype appeared a few times. This chain uses TRBV12-3 or TRBV12-4 with TRBJ2-5, with no clear D. The CDR3 sequence is 11 residues long. V dropped 6 bases and J dropped 9 bases, with 11 bases sitting between them. In nucleotides, the CDR3 is TGTGCCAGCAGCCATGAATTGGCCCAGTACTTC. Protein: CASSHELAQYF.

J is TRBJ2-2 and V is TRBV12-3 or TRBV12-4; 7 bases are shared with TRBD1. The ends lost 7 bases at V and 4 bases at J; junction bases unmatched: 6. This CDR3 contains 14 residues. The CDR3 region has the DNA TGTGCCAGCAACAGACAGGGAAGCACCGGGGAGCTGTTTTTT. It yields the protein CASNRQGSTGELFF.

CDR3 loop: CASSLASQLNTGELFF. In nucleotides, the CDR3 is TGTGCCAGCAGCTTAGCGAGCCAGCTCAACACCGGGGAGCTGTTTTTT. The chain links TRBV7-2 to TRBJ2-2; D remains unclear. V was clipped by 0 bases and J by 2 bases, with 10 bases between them. The CDR3 length is 16 residues. Germline values: CDR1 SGHTA, CDR2 FQGNSA.

The J gene is TRBJ2-1, the V gene TRBV6-1; D not resolved. The DNA end is more similar to TRBJ2-5, so the J call may be wrong. CDR1 and CDR2 from the germline V gene are MNHNS and SASEGT. This CDR3 comprises 13 residues. CDR3 in amino acids: CASSTTLKETQYF. The CDR3 bases are TGTGCCAGCAGTACCACACTAAAAGAGACCCAGTACTTC.

The V gene is TRBV20-1, the J gene TRBJ2-7; no firm D call. This CDR3 is 13 amino acids long. Germline CDR1 DFQATT, CDR2 SNEGSKA (reference sequence). V was trimmed by 4 bases and J by 1 base, leaving 11 bases between them. In DNA form, the CDR3 reads TGCAGTGCTATAGGGCCGAATTCCTACGAGCAGTACTTC. Its protein is CSAIGPNSYEQYF.

The chain uses TRBV20-1 and TRBJ1-2, with D tentatively TRBD1 (6 bases). V was pared by 6 bases and J by 8 bases, with 19 bases between. The CDR3 length is 13 residues. Per germline, CDR1 DFQATT and CDR2 SNEGSKA (reference sequence). CDR3 coding DNA: TGCAGTGCGCGGGGACACGGGTCAATCGGCTACACCTTC. Amino acids: CSARGHGSIGYTF.

The table lists this clonotype with many counts. The chain joins TRBV6-5 to TRBJ2-5, with 8 bases matching TRBD1. J was trimmed by 2 bases and V by 1 base; bases with no gene match: 12. This CDR3 is built from 18 residues. Germline V gene sequence: CDR1 MNHEY, CDR2 SVGAGI. CDR3 sequence: CASSYCRGRHKCQETQYF. The CDR3 DNA sequence: TGTGCCAGCAGTTACTGCAGGGGGCGGCACAAATGTCAAGAGACCCAGTACTTC.

This rearrangement joins TRBV18 to TRBJ1-2; no reliable D call. CDR3 length: 14 residues. Germline-derived CDR1 and CDR2 are KGHSH and LQKENI. Trimming cost V 3 bases and J 4 bases, with 12 bases left between them. The CDR3: CASSPSQAGYGYTF. The CDR3 bases are TGTGCCAGCTCACCTAGCCAGGCGGGCTATGGCTACACCTTC.

This clonotype was detected only a few times. V usage is TRBV18 and J usage is TRBJ1-1; a weak D match, TRBD1 (6 bases). The CDR3 runs to 14 residues. CDR1 is KGHSH and CDR2 is LQKENI in the germline V gene. Trimming took off 3 bases at V and 1 base at J, with 9 bases between the two ends. CDR3 region: CASSPRGENTEAFF. The DNA of the CDR3 is TGTGCCAGCTCACCGAGGGGGGAGAACACTGAAGCTTTCTTT.

The table lists this clonotype with many counts. The gene calls are TRBV10-3 and TRBJ2-1, with 13 bases that match TRBD2. Trimming cost V 8 bases and J 7 bases; bases outside gene matches: 17. Per the germline V gene, CDR1 is ENHRY and CDR2 is SYGVKD. The CDR3 is made up of 18 amino acids. The CDR3 spells CAISQHPTSGGAVNEQFF. CDR3 bases: TGTGCCATCTCCCAGCATCCAACTAGCGGGGGGGCCGTAAATGAGCAGTTCTTC.

Points on this clonotype: This may come from a read error, since a much larger clone is one base off. The chain is built from TRBV5-1 and TRBJ2-3; D is ambiguous. This CDR3 is built from 14 residues. From germline, CDR1 is SGHRS and CDR2 YFSETQ. The ends were cut back, 2 bases at V and 2 bases at J, with 9 bases in the middle. CDR3 nucleotide sequence: TGCGCCAGCAGCTTAGGCCCCAACACAGATACGCAGTATTTT. The encoded protein is CASSLGPNTDTQYF.

The genes are TRBV19 and TRBJ2-1; tentatively, D is TRBD2 (6 bases). Germline V gives CDR1 LNHDA, CDR2 SQIVND (reference sequence). V was cut by 2 bases and J by 2 bases, with 10 bases left in between. This CDR3 region has 15 residues. DNA for the CDR3: TGTGCCAGTAGTATAATCGGGGAGGCCTACAATGAGCAGTTCTTC. It specifies CASSIIGEAYNEQFF.

The chain uses TRBV30 and TRBJ2-5; TRBD2 matches at 8 bases. The CDR3 length is 15 residues. Germline assignment: CDR1 GTSNPN and CDR2 SVGIG (reference sequence). Trimming took 4 bases from V and 4 from J; bases not matched to a gene: 11. The CDR3 sequence is CAWTGGGRNRETQYF. The CDR3 DNA reads as TGTGCCTGGACCGGGGGGGGCCGAAATAGAGAGACCCAGTACTTC.

This clonotype was counted many times. The chain couples TRBV3-1 to TRBJ2-4; D is unclear. This CDR3 contains 11 residues. CDR1 LGHDT and CDR2 YNNKEL come from the germline V gene (reference sequence). Trimming cost V 2 bases and J 7 bases, with 3 bases left between them. The CDR3 loop is CASSQSNIQYF. The CDR3 DNA follows: TGTGCCAGCAGCCAAAGTAACATTCAGTACTTC.

This clonotype was picked up a small number of times. The gene calls are TRBV19 and TRBJ1-5; D might be TRBD1 (5 bases). Trimming took 10 bases from V and 3 from J, leaving 13 bases between them. The germline CDR1 and CDR2 sequences are LNHDA and SQIVND (reference sequence). This CDR3 contains 13 residues. For the CDR3, the DNA is TGTGCCACCTCGGACACTGACAATCAGCCCCAGCATTTT. This translates into CATSDTDNQPQHF.

This clonotype occurred many times. The chain combines TRBV18 with TRBJ2-2; D is possibly TRBD1 (6 bases). Germline V gene lookup returns CDR1 KGHSH and CDR2 LQKENI. This CDR3 has 15 amino acids. Trimming took off 5 bases at V and 0 bases at J, with 10 bases between the two ends. This CDR3 reads CASSSRQANTGELFF. The CDR3 DNA is TGTGCCAGCTCATCACGACAGGCGAACACCGGGGAGCTGTTTTTT.

Ten or more counts support this clonotype. This chain joins TRBV6-9 and TRBJ2-2; perhaps TRBD2 as D (5 bases). Germline V CDR1 and CDR2: MNHGY, SVAAGI. Trimming stripped 2 bases from V and 2 bases from J, with 9 bases between. The CDR3 has 15 residues. The CDR3 sequence: CASSYHGLNTGELFF. DNA of the CDR3: TGTGCCAGCAGTTATCACGGACTCAACACCGGGGAGCTGTTTTTT.

The CDR3 reads CASSFGQATNYGYTF. CDR3 coding DNA: TGTGCCAGCAGTTTCGGACAGGCTACCAACTATGGCTACACCTTC. V gene TRBV7-9 combines with J gene TRBJ1-2; 7 nucleotides align to TRBD1. Germline trimming cut 6 bases from V and 2 bases from J; bases unmatched to any gene: 9. Germline CDR1 SEHNR, CDR2 FQNEAQ (reference sequence). The CDR3 is made up of 15 amino acids.

DNA for the CDR3: TGCGCCAGCAGCCAAGATAGCGGGACACTGAACACTGAAGCTTTCTTT. This codes for CASSQDSGTLNTEAFF. The chain couples TRBV4-1 to TRBJ1-1; D may be TRBD1 (6 bases). Germline V CDR1 and CDR2: MGHRA, YSYEKL. CDR3 length: 16 residues. Trimming left V 0 bases short and J 0 bases short, with 11 bases between.

This clonotype was seen repeatedly, ten times or more. This chain connects TRBV7-8 to TRBJ1-3; possibly TRBD1 for D (5 bases). CDR1 is SGHVS and CDR2 is FQNEAQ in the germline V gene. This CDR3 spans 14 amino acids. Trimming took off 5 bases at V and 2 bases at J, with 10 bases between the two ends. CDR3 region: CASSPSRAGNTIYF. The DNA of the CDR3 is TGTGCCAGCAGCCCGTCCAGGGCTGGAAACACCATATATTTT.

V and J are TRBV5-1 and TRBJ1-6; 8 nucleotides match TRBD1. The CDR3 sequence is 16 residues long. Per the germline V gene, CDR1 is SGHRS and CDR2 is YFSETQ. J gave up 8 bases and V 4 bases, and 11 bases lay outside the gene matches. In nucleotides, the CDR3 is TGCGCCAGCAGCCAATCGGACAGGGTTAATTATTCACCCCTCCACTTT. Translation: CASSQSDRVNYSPLHF.